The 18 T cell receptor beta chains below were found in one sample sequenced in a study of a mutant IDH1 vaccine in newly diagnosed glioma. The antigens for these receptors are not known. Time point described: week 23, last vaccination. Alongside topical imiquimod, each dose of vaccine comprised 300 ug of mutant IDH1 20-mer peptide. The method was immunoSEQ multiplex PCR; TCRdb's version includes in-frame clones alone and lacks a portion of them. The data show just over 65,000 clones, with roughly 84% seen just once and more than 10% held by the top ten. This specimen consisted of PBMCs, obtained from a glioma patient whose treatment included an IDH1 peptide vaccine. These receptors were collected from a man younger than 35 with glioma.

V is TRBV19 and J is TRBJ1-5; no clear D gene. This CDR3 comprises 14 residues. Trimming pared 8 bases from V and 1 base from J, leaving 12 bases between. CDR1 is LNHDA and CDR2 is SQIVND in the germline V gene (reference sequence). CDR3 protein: CASRTEGSNQPQHF. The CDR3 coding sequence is TGTGCCAGTCGGACGGAAGGGAGCAATCAGCCCCAGCATTTT.

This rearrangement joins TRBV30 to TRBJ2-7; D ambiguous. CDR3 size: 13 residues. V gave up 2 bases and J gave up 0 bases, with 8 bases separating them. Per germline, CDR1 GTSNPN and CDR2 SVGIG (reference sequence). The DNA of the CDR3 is TGTGCCTGGAGTAACGATCCCTCCTACGAGCAGTACTTC. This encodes CAWSNDPSYEQYF. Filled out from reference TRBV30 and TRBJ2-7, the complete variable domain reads SQTIHQWPATLVQPVGSPLSLECTVEGTSNPNLYWYRQAAGRGLQLLFYSVGIGQISSEVPQNLSASRPQDRQFILSSKKLLLSDSGFYLCAWSNDPSYEQYFGPGTRLTVT.

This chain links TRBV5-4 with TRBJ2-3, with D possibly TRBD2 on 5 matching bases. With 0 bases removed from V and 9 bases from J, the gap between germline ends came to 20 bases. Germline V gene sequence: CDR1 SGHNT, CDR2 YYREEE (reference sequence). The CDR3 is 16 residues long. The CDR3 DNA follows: TGTGCCAGCAGCTTGGTGTCTAGCCCCACGCGAGGCACGCAGTATTTT. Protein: CASSLVSSPTRGTQYF.

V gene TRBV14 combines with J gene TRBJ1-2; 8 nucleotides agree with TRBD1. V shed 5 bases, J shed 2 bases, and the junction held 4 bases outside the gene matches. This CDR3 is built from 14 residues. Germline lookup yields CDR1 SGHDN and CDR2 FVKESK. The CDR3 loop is CASSSNRGNYGYTF. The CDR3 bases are TGTGCCAGCAGCTCAAACAGGGGGAACTATGGCTACACCTTC.

CDR3 DNA sequence: TGTGCCAGCAGCTTAGCCGTTAGAGGGAGGGCGGAGACCCAGTACTTC. Its protein product is CASSLAVRGRAETQYF. The rearrangement links TRBV7-2 to TRBJ2-5; 7 bases agree with TRBD2. Germline CDR1 reads SGHTA; CDR2 reads FQGNSA. The CDR3 is 16 residues long. V was pared by 0 bases and J by 5 bases, with 9 bases of the junction left unmatched. Drawing the rest from reference TRBV7-2 and TRBJ2-5, the complete variable domain is GAGVSQSPSNKVTEKGKDVELRCDPISGHTALYWYRQSLGQGLEFLIYFQGNSAPDKSGLPSDRFSAERTGGSVSTLTIQRTQQEDSAVYLCASSLAVRGRAETQYFGPGTRLLVL.

The CDR3 region is CASSLLLTSGRAGELFF. Here the CDR3 DNA reads TGTGCCAGCAGTTTATTGCTAACTAGCGGGAGGGCCGGGGAGCTGTTTTTT. The chain uses TRBV28 and TRBJ2-2; 13 nucleotides align to TRBD2. The CDR3 sequence is 17 residues long. After removal of 1 base from V and 6 bases from J, the junction contained 5 bases not matched to a gene. CDR1 and CDR2 from the germline V gene are MDHEN and SYDVKM.

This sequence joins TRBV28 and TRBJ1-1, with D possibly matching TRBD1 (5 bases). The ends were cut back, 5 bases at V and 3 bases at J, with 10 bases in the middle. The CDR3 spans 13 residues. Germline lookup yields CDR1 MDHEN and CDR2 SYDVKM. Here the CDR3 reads CASSARGYTEAFF. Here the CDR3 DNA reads TGTGCCAGCAGTGCGAGGGGCTACACTGAAGCTTTCTTT.

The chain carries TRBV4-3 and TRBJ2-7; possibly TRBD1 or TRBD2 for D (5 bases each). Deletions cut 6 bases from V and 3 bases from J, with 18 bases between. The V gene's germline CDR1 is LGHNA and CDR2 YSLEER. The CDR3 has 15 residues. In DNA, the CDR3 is TGCGCCAGCAGAAAAAGACAGAGCGGCGTCTACGAGCAGTACTTC. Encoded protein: CASRKRQSGVYEQYF.

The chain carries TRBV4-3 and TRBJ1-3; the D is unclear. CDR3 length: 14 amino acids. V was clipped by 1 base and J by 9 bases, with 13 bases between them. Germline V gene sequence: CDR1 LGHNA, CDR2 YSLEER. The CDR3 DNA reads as TGCGCCAGCAGCCAAGCCCCCTCCGGTGGCACCATATATTTT. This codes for CASSQAPSGGTIYF.

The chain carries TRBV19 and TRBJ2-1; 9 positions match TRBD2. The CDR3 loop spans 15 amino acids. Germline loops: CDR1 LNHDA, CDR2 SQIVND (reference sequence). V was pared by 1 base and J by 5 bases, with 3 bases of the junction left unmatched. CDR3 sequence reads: CASSIVAGGNNEQFF. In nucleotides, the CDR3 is TGTGCCAGTAGTATAGTGGCGGGAGGGAACAATGAGCAGTTCTTC.

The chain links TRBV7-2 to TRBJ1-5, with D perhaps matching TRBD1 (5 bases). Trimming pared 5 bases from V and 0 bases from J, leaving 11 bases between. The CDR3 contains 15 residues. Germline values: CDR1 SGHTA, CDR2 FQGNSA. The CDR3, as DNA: TGTGCCAGCAGCCGGGACGGGTATAGCAATCAGCCCCAGCATTTT. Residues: CASSRDGYSNQPQHF.

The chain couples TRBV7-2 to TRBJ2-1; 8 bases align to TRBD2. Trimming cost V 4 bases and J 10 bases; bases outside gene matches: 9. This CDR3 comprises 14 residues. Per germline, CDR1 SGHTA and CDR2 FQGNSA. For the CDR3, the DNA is TGTGCCAGCAGCTATCTAGCGGGCCTCCCAGAGCAGTTCTTC. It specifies CASSYLAGLPEQFF.

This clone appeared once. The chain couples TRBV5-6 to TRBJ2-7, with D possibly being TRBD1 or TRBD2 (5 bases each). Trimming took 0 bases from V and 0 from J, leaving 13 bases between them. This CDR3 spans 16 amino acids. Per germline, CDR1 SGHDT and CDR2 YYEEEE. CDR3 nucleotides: TGTGCCAGCAGCTTGGTGACAGTCGGGGTCTCCTACGAGCAGTACTTC. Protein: CASSLVTVGVSYEQYF.

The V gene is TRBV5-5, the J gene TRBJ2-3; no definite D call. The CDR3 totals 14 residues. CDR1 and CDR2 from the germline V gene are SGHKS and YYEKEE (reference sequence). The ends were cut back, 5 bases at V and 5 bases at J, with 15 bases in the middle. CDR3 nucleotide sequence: TGTGCCAGCAGGCCCCTAGGGTCGGTAGATACGCAGTATTTT. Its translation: CASRPLGSVDTQYF.

CDR3 sequence: CASFSNRNYGYTF. The CDR3 DNA follows: TGTGCCAGTTTCTCCAACAGGAACTATGGCTACACCTTC. V and J are TRBV19 and TRBJ1-2; D is possibly TRBD1 (5 bases). This CDR3 comprises 13 residues. Germline V lookup: CDR1 LNHDA, CDR2 SQIVND (reference sequence). V lost 8 bases and J 2 bases, leaving 12 bases between the germline ends.

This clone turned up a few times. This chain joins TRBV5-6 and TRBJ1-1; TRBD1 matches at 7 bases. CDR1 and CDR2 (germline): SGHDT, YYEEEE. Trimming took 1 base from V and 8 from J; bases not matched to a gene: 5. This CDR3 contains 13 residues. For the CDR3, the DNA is TGTGCCAGCAGCTTGAGGCAGGGGGGAGAAGCTTTCTTT. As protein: CASSLRQGGEAFF.

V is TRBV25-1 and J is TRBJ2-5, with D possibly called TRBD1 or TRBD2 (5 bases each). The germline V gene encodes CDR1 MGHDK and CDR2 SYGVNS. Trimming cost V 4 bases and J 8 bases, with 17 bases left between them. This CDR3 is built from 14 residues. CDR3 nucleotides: TGTGCCAGCAGTGTATCGGGCGCGAGGGGAACCCAGTACTTC. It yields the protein CASSVSGARGTQYF.

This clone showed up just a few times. The CDR3 region has the DNA TGTGCCAGCAGTAACCCCTCGGACAGGGGGGCCAACGTCCTGACTTTC. Its protein is CASSNPSDRGANVLTF. This chain links TRBV6-6 with TRBJ2-6, with TRBD1 matching over 7 bases. The germline gives CDR1 MNHNY, CDR2 SVGAGI (reference sequence). Trimming removed 5 bases from V and 4 bases from J; junction bases left unmatched: 8. The CDR3 totals 16 residues.